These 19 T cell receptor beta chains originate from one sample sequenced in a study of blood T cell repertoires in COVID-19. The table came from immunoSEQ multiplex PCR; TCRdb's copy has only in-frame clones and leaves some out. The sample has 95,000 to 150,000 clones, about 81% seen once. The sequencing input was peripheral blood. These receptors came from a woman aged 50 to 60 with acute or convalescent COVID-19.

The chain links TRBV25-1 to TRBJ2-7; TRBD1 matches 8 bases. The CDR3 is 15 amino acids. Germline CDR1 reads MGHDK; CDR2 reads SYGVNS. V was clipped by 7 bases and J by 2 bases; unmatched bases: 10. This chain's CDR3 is CASNQRDRNTYEQYF. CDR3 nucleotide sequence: TGTGCCAGCAACCAACGGGACAGGAATACCTACGAGCAGTACTTC.

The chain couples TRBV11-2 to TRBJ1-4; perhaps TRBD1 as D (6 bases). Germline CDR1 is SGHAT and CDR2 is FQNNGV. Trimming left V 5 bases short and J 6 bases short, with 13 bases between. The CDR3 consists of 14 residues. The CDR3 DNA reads TGTGCCAGCAGCCGAGCCTACAGGGATGAAAAACTGTTTTTT. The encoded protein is CASSRAYRDEKLFF.

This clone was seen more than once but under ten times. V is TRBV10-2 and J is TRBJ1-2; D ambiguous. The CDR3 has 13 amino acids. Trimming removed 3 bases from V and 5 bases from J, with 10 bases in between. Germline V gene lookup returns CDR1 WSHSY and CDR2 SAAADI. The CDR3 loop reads CASSETGNYGYTF. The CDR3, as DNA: TGCGCCAGCAGTGAAACCGGGAATTATGGCTACACCTTC.

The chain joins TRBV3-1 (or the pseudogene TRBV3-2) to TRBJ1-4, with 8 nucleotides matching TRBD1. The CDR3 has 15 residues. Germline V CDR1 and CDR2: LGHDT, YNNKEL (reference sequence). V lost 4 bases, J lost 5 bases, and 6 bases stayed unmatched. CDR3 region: CASSLTGGENEKLFF. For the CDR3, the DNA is TGTGCCAGCAGCCTTACAGGGGGTGAAAATGAAAAACTGTTTTTT.

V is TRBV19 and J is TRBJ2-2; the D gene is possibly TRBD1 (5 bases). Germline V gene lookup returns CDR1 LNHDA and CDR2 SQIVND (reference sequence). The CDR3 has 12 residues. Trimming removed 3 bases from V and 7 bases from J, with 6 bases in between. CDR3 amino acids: CASSMGRGELFF. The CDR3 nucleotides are TGTGCCAGTAGTATGGGGCGCGGGGAGCTGTTTTTT.

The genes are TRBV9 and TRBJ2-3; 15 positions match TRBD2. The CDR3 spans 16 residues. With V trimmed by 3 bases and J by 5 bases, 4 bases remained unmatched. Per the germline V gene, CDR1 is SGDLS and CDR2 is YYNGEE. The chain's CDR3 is CASSGLGLAGGDTQYF. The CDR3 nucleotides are TGTGCCAGCAGCGGCTTGGGACTAGCGGGAGGAGATACGCAGTATTTT. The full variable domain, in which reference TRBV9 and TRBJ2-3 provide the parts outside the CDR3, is DSGVTQTPKHLITATGQRVTLRCSPRSGDLSVYWYQQSLDQGLQFLIQYYNGEERAKGNILERFSAQQFPDLHSELNLSSLELGDSALYFCASSGLGLAGGDTQYFGPGTRLTVL.

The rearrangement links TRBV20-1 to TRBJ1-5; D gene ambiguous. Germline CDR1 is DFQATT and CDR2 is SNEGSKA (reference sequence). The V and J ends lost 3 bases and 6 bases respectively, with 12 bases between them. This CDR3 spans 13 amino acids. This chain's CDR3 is CSASGLRRQPQHF. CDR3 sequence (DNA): TGCAGTGCTAGTGGCTTGCGCCGTCAGCCCCAGCATTTT.

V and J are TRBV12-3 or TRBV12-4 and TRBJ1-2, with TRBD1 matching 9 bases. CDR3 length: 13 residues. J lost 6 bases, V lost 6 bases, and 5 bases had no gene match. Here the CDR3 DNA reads TGTGCCAGCAGATCCCGGGACAGGGATGGCTACACCTTC. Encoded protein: CASRSRDRDGYTF.

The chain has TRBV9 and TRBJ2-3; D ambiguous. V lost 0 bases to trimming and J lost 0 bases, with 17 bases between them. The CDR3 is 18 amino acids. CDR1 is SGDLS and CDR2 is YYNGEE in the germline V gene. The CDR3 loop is CASSVVSAYPTSTDTQYF. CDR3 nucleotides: TGTGCCAGCAGCGTAGTATCCGCCTACCCAACTAGCACAGATACGCAGTATTTT.

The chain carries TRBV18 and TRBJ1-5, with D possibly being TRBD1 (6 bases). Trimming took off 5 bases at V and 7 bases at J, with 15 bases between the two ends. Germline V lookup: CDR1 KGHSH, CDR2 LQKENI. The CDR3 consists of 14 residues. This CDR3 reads CASSLQGSHQPQHF. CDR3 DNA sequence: TGTGCCAGCTCATTACAGGGCTCACACCAGCCCCAGCATTTT.

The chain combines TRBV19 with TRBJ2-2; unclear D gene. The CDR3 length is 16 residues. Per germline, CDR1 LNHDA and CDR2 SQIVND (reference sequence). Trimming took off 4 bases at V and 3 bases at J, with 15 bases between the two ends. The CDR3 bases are TGTGCCAGTAGTAAGCGACGGAATCTCGACACCGGGGAGCTGTTTTTT. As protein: CASSKRRNLDTGELFF.

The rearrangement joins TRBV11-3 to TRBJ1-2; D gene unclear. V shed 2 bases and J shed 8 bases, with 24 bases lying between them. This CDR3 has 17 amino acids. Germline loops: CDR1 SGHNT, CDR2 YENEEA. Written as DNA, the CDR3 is TGTGCCAGCAGCTTAAGTTCCAGCCCGTGGGCCTCCTGGGGCTACACCTTC. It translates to CASSLSSSPWASWGYTF.

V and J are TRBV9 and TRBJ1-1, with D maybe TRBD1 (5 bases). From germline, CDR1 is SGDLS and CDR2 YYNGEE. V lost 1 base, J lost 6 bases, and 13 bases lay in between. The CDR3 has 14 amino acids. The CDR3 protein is CASSVSYGTSEAFF. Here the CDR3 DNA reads TGTGCCAGCAGCGTATCCTACGGGACTTCTGAAGCTTTCTTT.

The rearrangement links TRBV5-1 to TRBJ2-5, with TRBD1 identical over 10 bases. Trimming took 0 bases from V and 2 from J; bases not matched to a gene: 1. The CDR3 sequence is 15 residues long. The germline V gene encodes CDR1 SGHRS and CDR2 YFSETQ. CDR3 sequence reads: CASSLGQGAQETQYF. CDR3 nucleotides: TGCGCCAGCAGCTTGGGACAGGGGGCTCAAGAGACCCAGTACTTC.

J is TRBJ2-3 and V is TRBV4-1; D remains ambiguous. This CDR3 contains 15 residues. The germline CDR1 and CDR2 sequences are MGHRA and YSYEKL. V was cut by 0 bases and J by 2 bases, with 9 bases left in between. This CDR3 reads CASSQDGTVTDTQYF. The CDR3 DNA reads TGCGCCAGCAGCCAAGATGGAACAGTCACAGATACGCAGTATTTT.

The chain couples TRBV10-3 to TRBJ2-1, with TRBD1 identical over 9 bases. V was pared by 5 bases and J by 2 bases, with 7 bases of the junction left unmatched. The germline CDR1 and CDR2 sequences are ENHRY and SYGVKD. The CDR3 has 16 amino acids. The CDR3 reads CAISSRTGAAYNEQFF. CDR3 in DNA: TGTGCCATCAGTTCCCGGACAGGGGCAGCCTACAATGAGCAGTTCTTC.

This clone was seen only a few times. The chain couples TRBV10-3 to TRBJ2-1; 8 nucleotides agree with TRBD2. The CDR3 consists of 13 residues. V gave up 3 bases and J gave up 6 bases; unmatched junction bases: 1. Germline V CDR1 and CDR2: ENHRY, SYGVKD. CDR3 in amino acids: CAISETSGNEQFF. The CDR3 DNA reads TGTGCCATCAGTGAAACTAGCGGCAATGAGCAGTTCTTC.

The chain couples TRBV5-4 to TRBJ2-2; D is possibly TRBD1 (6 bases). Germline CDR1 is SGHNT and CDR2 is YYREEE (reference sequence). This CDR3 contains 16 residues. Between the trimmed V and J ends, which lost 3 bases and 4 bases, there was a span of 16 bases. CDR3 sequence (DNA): TGTGCCAGCAGCTGGGCTCAGGGGATCCCCACCGGGGAGCTGTTTTTT. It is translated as CASSWAQGIPTGELFF.

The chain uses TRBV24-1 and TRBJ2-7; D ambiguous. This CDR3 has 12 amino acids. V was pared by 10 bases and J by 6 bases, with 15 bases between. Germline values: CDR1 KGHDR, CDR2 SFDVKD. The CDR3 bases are TGTGCCACTACTTGCCCGGGTTTCGAGCAGTACTTC. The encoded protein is CATTCPGFEQYF.